This TCR beta chain is from a study of shared clonotypes between healthy human individuals. Study-wide results and limits: Having only a few donors restricted how much genetic and exposure-history diversity was captured.

Donors included only healthy HIV-negative adults lacking recent acute infections or vaccinations. With regard to this clone: As yet, its antigen is unknown. With a far larger clone one base away, a read error is the likely cause.

The CDR3 has 12 amino acids. Germline CDR1 and CDR2: GTSNPN and SVGIG (reference sequence). Trimming took off 3 bases at V and 6 bases at J, with 10 bases between the two ends. Unsorted PBMC replicate PCRs used 300 ng DNA, tens of thousands of T cell genomes. TCRdb's table, derived via immunoSEQ multiplex PCR, lists solely in-frame clones and lacks some. The sample includes about 99,000 clones, about half seen only once; the top ten take roughly 16%. The source of this sequence is a woman in her 40s in good health. Some clones in this sample may be carry-over from other donors' samples. The chain employs TRBV30 and TRBJ2-3; D gene ambiguous. What was sequenced was PBMCs. The CDR3 DNA reads TGTGCCTGGAGAAGTGCTTGGGATACGCAGTATTTT. Protein sequence: CAWRSAWDTQYF.